Presented here are 4 T cell receptor beta chains from one specimen sequenced in a study of T cells in Graves' hyperthyroidism and ophthalmopathy. RNA transcripts provided the source from which TCR beta CDR3 regions were amplified. TCR CDR3 underwent first-round RT-PCR with the HTBI primer set. TCRdb re-called the multiplex PCR reads with MiXCR, one entry per CDR3 protein. The table has around 340,000 distinct CDR3 sequences, roughly 15% seen once. Sequenced sample: blood. Receptor source: a woman in her 30s with Graves' hyperthyroidism that later progressed to Graves' ophthalmopathy.

The chain uses TRBV11-3 and TRBJ2-7; 7 positions agree with TRBD2. The CDR3 spans 17 residues. Trimming at V came to 4 bases and at J to 3 bases, leaving 15 bases not matched to a gene. CDR1 is SGHNT, CDR2 YENEEA, per germline. The CDR3 loop reads CASSSQGIGRDYYEQYV. In nucleotides, the CDR3 is TGTGCCAGCAGCTCCCAAGGGATAGGGAGGGATTACTACGAGCAGTACGTC.

This clonotype was seen many times. The chain carries TRBV5-1 and TRBJ2-2; possibly TRBD1 for D (5 bases). This CDR3 contains 15 residues. V lost 6 bases to trimming and J lost 3 bases, with 15 bases between them. CDR1 and CDR2 from the germline V gene are SGHRS and YFSETQ. CDR3 sequence reads: CASTRTRADTGELFF. For the CDR3, the DNA is TGCGCCAGCACGAGGACAAGGGCCGACACCGGGGAGCTGTTTTTT.

This clonotype was seen more than once but under ten times. J is TRBJ2-5 and V is TRBV6-1, with D maybe TRBD2 (7 bases). The CDR3 is made up of 15 amino acids. CDR1 and CDR2 from the germline V gene are MNHNS and SASEGT. V lost 5 bases, J lost 5 bases, and 18 bases lay in between. CDR3 coding DNA: TGTGCCAGCAGTTATAACCGGGGGGCGATGGAGACCCAGTACTTC. Amino acid sequence: CASSYNRGAMETQYF.

This clonotype was counted many times. The chain recombines TRBV28 with TRBJ2-3, with TRBD2 identical over 9 bases. V lost 3 bases to trimming and J lost 3 bases; unmatched junction nucleotides: 4. The CDR3 sequence is 15 residues long. Per the germline V gene, CDR1 is MDHEN and CDR2 is SYDVKM. The CDR3 coding sequence is TGTGCCAGCAGTTTTAGCGGGGGCGCGACAGATACGCAGTATTTT. Translated: CASSFSGGATDTQYF.